The 12 T cell receptor beta chains presented below share a single source sample, sequenced in a study of PD-1 blockade in mismatch repair-deficient tumors. TCRdb keeps only in-frame clones here, not all; method: immunoSEQ multiplex PCR. The sample lists 15,000 to 25,000 clones, more than 65% occurring once. The sequencing here drew on PBMCs, taken 52 weeks after starting pembrolizumab. These TCRs come from an adult with mismatch repair-deficient cancer.

This chain joins TRBV6-4 and TRBJ1-1; D gene uncertain. V gave up 8 bases and J gave up 1 base, with 11 bases separating them. Germline V CDR1 and CDR2: MRHNA, SNTAGT. The CDR3 length is 13 residues. The CDR3 spells CASHEGSNTEAFF. The CDR3 DNA follows: TGTGCCAGCCACGAGGGATCGAACACTGAAGCTTTCTTT.

The genes are TRBV25-1 and TRBJ2-7, with D perhaps TRBD1 (5 bases). CDR1 and CDR2 (germline): MGHDK, SYGVNS. V lost 4 bases to trimming and J lost 3 bases, with 13 bases between them. The CDR3 sequence is 14 residues long. For the CDR3, the DNA is TGTGCCAGCAGTGTAGGGGAAGTCGGCTACGAGCAGTACTTC. Protein sequence: CASSVGEVGYEQYF.

V is TRBV5-6 and J is TRBJ1-1, with D unclear. The CDR3 loop spans 14 amino acids. Trimming took off 4 bases at V and 1 base at J, with 11 bases between the two ends. Germline V lookup: CDR1 SGHDT, CDR2 YYEEEE. The chain's CDR3 is CASSRWQANTEAFF. In DNA, the CDR3 is TGTGCCAGCAGCAGGTGGCAGGCGAACACTGAAGCTTTCTTT.

This clone was seen a few times. The chain carries TRBV6-4 and TRBJ2-1, with 11 bases identical to TRBD2. Germline CDR1 MRHNA, CDR2 SNTAGT. Germline trimming cut 1 base from V and 6 bases from J; bases unmatched to any gene: 8. CDR3 length equals 17 residues. The CDR3 here is CASSDFYSGRALNEQFF. The CDR3 DNA sequence: TGTGCCAGCAGTGACTTCTATAGCGGGAGGGCCCTCAATGAGCAGTTCTTC.

This clone appeared a single time. The chain links TRBV11-2 to TRBJ2-1, with 9 bases aligning to TRBD2. Trimming at V came to 5 bases and at J to 5 bases, leaving 10 bases not matched to a gene. This CDR3 is 16 amino acids long. Germline CDR1 and CDR2: SGHAT and FQNNGV. The DNA of the CDR3 is TGTGCCAGCAGCCACCAGACTAGCGGAGGACACAATGAGCAGTTCTTC. Its protein is CASSHQTSGGHNEQFF.

This CDR3 reads CASSVAGLQETQYF. CDR3 nucleotide sequence: TGTGCCAGCAGCGTAGCGGGACTCCAAGAGACCCAGTACTTC. The genes are TRBV9 and TRBJ2-5; perhaps TRBD2 as D (6 bases). CDR3 length equals 14 residues. The V end lost 0 bases, the J end lost 1 base, and 7 bases lay between the germline ends. CDR1 is SGDLS, CDR2 YYNGEE, per germline.

The rearrangement links TRBV29-1 to TRBJ2-4; D remains ambiguous. Trimming cost V 0 bases and J 11 bases, with 5 bases left between them. Germline-derived CDR1 and CDR2 are SQVTM and ANQGSEA. The CDR3 sequence is 10 residues long. CDR3 protein: CSVEDGFQYF. In DNA form, the CDR3 reads TGCAGCGTTGAAGACGGGTTTCAGTACTTC.

The chain carries TRBV6-1 and TRBJ2-7, with 11 bases matching TRBD1. The CDR3 length is 15 residues. V trimming: 7 bases; J trimming: 2 bases; junction bases outside the gene matches: 7. Per the germline V gene, CDR1 is MNHNS and CDR2 is SASEGT. This CDR3 reads CASKWTGGHTYEQYF. DNA of the CDR3: TGTGCCAGCAAGTGGACAGGGGGCCACACCTACGAGCAGTACTTC.

The chain recombines TRBV5-1 with TRBJ2-2; D is perhaps TRBD1 (6 bases). Germline-derived CDR1 and CDR2 are SGHRS and YFSETQ. The length of the CDR3 is 17 residues. The V end was cut by 4 bases, the J end by 0 bases, with 16 bases between. The chain's CDR3 is CASSPLPGGANTGELFF. The CDR3 nucleotides are TGCGCCAGCAGCCCTCTACCTGGGGGCGCGAACACCGGGGAGCTGTTTTTT.

The gene calls are TRBV10-2 and TRBJ1-4; D gene uncertain. CDR3 length equals 14 residues. V was pared by 3 bases and J by 11 bases, with 16 bases between. CDR1 is WSHSY, CDR2 SAAADI, per germline. The CDR3 DNA is TGCGCCAGCAGTGACTGGGGAGACAAGGTGAAACTGTTTTTT. The encoded protein is CASSDWGDKVKLFF.

This rearrangement joins TRBV27 to TRBJ2-3, with a tentative D call TRBD1 (6 bases). Trimming pared 2 bases from V and 7 bases from J, leaving 10 bases between. The CDR3 spans 13 residues. Germline CDR1 and CDR2: MNHEY and SMNVEV (reference sequence). CDR3 bases: TGTGCCAGCAGTTTAACAGGGAAGCATACGCAGTATTTT. Residues: CASSLTGKHTQYF.

Here the CDR3 reads CASSAGLGAGYEQYF. The CDR3 DNA follows: TGTGCCAGCAGCGCCGGGCTAGGTGCGGGTTACGAGCAGTACTTC. The rearrangement uses TRBV7-8 and TRBJ2-7; TRBD2 might be the D (5 bases). The V end was cut by 5 bases, the J end by 4 bases, with 18 bases between. Germline values: CDR1 SGHVS, CDR2 FQNEAQ. The CDR3 covers 15 residues.